This section outlines one T cell receptor (beta chain) sequence together with its context. The CDR3 is made up of 13 amino acids. Germline lookup yields CDR1 KGHSH and CDR2 LQKENI. With V trimmed by 3 bases and J by 7 bases, 2 bases remained unmatched. Method: immunoSEQ multiplex PCR; TCRdb's copy keeps in-frame clones and lacks some. The repertoire has about 400,000 clones, 88% of them found once; the top ten carry around 2%. These data belong to a study of blood T cell repertoires in COVID-19. Material: PBMCs or T cells enriched from blood (not recorded which). This chain connects TRBV18 to TRBJ2-7, with TRBD1 matching over 11 bases. This receptor was taken from a woman between 35 and 50 years old with acute COVID-19. Here the CDR3 reads CASSPDRGLEQYF. The CDR3 coding sequence is TGTGCCAGCTCACCGGACAGGGGGCTTGAGCAGTACTTC.